Sequencing of this T cell receptor beta chain was carried out in a study of blood T cells in healthy people across ages. Together with a sample-barcoded 5' primer, a J-beta primer mix was included in a second PCR lasting roughly 6 to 12 cycles. TCRdb reprocessed the 5' RACE reads via MiXCR and lists one record per CDR3 protein. This table has hundreds of thousands of distinct CDR3 sequences, approximately 40% appearing once. Germline CDR1 reads MDHEN; CDR2 reads SYDVKM. V shed 5 bases and J shed 0 bases, with 14 bases lying between them. CDR3 length equals 16 residues. The table lists this clonotype with a few counts.

Source material: blood. The receptor's source is an older man in good health. The chain joins TRBV28 to TRBJ2-1; the D gene is possibly TRBD1 (6 bases). CDR3 DNA: TGTGCCAGCAGTCCAACTACAGGGAGCTCCTACAATGAGCAGTTCTTC. This gives the protein CASSPTTGSSYNEQFF.